What follows are 4 T cell receptor beta chains derived from one specimen sequenced in a study of T cell responses to AZD1222 COVID-19 vaccine. The table came from immunoSEQ multiplex PCR; TCRdb's copy has only in-frame clones and leaves some out. Among roughly 190,000 clones listed, just over 90% were seen once. Here the sequenced sample was peripheral blood, taken 28 days after the second dose of the MenACWY control vaccine. The receptors originated from an adult who received the MenACWY meningococcal vaccine as a control.

This clone has just one count. The chain recombines TRBV3-1 (or the pseudogene TRBV3-2) with TRBJ1-6, with 7 bases that match TRBD1. Trimming removed 1 base from V and 10 bases from J; junction bases left unmatched: 19. CDR1 is LGHDT and CDR2 is YNNKEL in the germline V gene (reference sequence). The CDR3 sequence is 19 residues long. CDR3 amino acids: CASSQGALTGRLFKSPLHF. CDR3 coding DNA: TGTGCCAGCAGCCAAGGGGCTTTGACAGGGAGGTTATTTAAATCACCCCTCCACTTT.

This chain connects TRBV28 to TRBJ1-4, with D perhaps matching TRBD1 (6 bases). Trimming removed 6 bases from V and 4 bases from J, with 15 bases in between. CDR1 is MDHEN and CDR2 is SYDVKM in the germline V gene. The CDR3 contains 15 residues. The CDR3 region is CASRPSGGRNEKLFF. As DNA, the CDR3 is TGTGCCAGCAGGCCATCCGGGGGGCGTAATGAAAAACTGTTTTTT. Variable domain in full (rest from reference TRBV28 and TRBJ1-4): DVKVTQSSRYLVKRTGEKVFLECVQDMDHENMFWYRQDPGLGLRLIYFSYDVKMKEKGDIPEGYSVSREKKERFSLILESASTNQTSMYLCASRPSGGRNEKLFFGSGTQLSVL.

The V call is TRBV4-3, the J call TRBJ1-4, with no clear D. V was trimmed by 4 bases and J by 8 bases, leaving 17 bases between them. The CDR3 contains 15 residues. Germline loops: CDR1 LGHNA, CDR2 YSLEER. The CDR3 loop is CASSLNEGVGEKLFF. CDR3 sequence (DNA): TGCGCCAGCAGCCTCAACGAGGGAGTGGGGGAAAAACTGTTTTTT.

This clone was observed once. V is TRBV24-1 and J is TRBJ1-2, with D unclear. Germline CDR1 is KGHDR and CDR2 is SFDVKD. Trimming took 4 bases from V and 3 from J, leaving 5 bases between them. The CDR3 is 12 amino acids. In nucleotides, the CDR3 is TGTGCCACCAGTGACGGTTACTATGGCTACACCTTC. Translating it yields CATSDGYYGYTF.